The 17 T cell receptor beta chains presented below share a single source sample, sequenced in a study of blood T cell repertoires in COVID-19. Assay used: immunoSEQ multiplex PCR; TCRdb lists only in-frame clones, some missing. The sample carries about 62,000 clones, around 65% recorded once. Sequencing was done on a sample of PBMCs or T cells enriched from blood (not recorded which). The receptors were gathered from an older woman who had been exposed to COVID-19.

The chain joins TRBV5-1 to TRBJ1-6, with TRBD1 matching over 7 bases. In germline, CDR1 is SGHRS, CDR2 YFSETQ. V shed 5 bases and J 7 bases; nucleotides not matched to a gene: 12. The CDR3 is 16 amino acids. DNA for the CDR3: TGCGCCAGCAGTTATGAGGGGGCCGGGCAAAATTCACCCCTCCACTTT. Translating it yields CASSYEGAGQNSPLHF.

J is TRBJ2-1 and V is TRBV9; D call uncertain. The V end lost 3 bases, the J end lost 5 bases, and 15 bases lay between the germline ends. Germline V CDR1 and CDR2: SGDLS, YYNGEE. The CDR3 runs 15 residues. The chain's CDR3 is CASSEDLGHNNEQFF. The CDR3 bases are TGTGCCAGCAGCGAAGACCTTGGGCACAACAATGAGCAGTTCTTC.

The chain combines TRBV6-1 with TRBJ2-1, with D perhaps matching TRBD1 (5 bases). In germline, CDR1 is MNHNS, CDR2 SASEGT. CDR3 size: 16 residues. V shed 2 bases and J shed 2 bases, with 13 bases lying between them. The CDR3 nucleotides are TGTGCCAGCAGTGAACAGGGTCAAGGGCCCTACAATGAGCAGTTCTTC. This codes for CASSEQGQGPYNEQFF.

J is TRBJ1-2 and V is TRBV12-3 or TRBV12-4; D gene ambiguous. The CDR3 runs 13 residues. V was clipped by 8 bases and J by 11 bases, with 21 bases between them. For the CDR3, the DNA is TGTGCCAGCTCCGGCGGGGTGTATTTTGGGTACACCTTC. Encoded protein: CASSGGVYFGYTF.

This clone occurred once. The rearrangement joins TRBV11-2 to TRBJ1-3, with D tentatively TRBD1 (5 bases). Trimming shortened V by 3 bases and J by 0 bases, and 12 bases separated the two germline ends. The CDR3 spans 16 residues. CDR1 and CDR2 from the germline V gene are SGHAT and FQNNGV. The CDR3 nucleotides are TGTGCCAGCAGCTTGGGGGTGGGAGGCTCTGGAAACACCATATATTTT. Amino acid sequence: CASSLGVGGSGNTIYF.

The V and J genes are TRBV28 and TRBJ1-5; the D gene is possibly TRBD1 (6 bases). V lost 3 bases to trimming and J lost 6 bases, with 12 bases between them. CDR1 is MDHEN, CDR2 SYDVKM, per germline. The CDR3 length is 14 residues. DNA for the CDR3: TGTGCCAGCAGTTTCTCAGGGGTTCTTCAGCCCCAGCATTTT. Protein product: CASSFSGVLQPQHF.

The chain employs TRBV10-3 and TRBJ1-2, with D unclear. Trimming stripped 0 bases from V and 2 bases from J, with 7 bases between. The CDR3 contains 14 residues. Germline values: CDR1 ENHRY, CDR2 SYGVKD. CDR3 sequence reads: CAISESERNYGYTF. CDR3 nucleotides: TGTGCCATCAGTGAGTCGGAGAGAAACTATGGCTACACCTTC.

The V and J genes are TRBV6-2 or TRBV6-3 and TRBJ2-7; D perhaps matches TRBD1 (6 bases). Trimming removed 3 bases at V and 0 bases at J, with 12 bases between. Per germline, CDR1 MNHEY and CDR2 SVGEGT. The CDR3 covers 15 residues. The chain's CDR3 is CASSYDPGASYEQYF. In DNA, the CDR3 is TGTGCCAGCAGTTATGATCCAGGGGCCTCCTACGAGCAGTACTTC.

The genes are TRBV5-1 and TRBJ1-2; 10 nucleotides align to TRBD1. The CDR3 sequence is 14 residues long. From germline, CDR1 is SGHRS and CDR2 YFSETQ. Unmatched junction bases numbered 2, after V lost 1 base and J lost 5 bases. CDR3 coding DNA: TGCGCCAGCAGCTTGAGGACAGGGGGGTATGGCTACACCTTC. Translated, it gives CASSLRTGGYGYTF.

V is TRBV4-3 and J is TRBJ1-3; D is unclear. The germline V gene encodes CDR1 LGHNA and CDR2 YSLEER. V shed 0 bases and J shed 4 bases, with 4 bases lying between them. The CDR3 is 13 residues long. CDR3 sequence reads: CASSQETGNTIYF. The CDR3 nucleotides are TGCGCCAGCAGCCAAGAGACAGGAAACACCATATATTTT.

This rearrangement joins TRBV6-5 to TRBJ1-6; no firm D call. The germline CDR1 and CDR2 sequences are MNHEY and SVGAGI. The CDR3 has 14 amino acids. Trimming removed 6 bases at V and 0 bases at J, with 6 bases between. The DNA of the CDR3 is TGTGCCAGCAGAAAGAGCTCCTATAATTCACCCCTCCACTTT. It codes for CASRKSSYNSPLHF.

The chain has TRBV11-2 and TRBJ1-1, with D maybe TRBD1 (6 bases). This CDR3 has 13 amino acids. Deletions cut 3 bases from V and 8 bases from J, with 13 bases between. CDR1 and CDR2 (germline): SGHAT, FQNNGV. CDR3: CASSFLGAPEAFF. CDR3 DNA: TGTGCCAGCAGCTTCTTGGGGGCGCCGGAAGCTTTCTTT.

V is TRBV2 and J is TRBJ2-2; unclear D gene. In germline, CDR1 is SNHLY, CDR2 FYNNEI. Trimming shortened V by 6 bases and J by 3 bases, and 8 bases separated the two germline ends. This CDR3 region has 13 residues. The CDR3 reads CASRRTYTGELFF. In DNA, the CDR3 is TGTGCCAGCAGGCGCACCTACACCGGGGAGCTGTTTTTT.

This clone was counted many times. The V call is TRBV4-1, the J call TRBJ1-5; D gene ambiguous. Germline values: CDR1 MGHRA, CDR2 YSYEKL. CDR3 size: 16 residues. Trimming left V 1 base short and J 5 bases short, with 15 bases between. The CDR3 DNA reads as TGCGCCAGCAGCCAAGTCGGGTCCTCCCGACATCAGCCCCAGCATTTT. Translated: CASSQVGSSRHQPQHF.

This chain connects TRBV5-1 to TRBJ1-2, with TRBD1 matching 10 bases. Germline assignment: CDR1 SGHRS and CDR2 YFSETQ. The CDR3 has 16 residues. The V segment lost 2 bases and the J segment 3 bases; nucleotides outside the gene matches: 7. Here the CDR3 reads CASSFKAGTGDYGYTF. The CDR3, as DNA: TGCGCCAGCAGCTTTAAGGCCGGGACAGGGGACTATGGCTACACCTTC.

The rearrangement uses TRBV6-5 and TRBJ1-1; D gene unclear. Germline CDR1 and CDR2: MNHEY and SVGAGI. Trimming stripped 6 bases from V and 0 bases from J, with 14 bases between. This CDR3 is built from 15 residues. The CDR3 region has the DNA TGTGCCAGCAGGCCACCTGGTCAGATGAACACTGAAGCTTTCTTT. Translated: CASRPPGQMNTEAFF.

DNA of the CDR3: TGTGCCAGCAGTCGGACGGACAGCTCCTACGAGCAGTACTTC. It translates to CASSRTDSSYEQYF. The gene calls are TRBV27 and TRBJ2-7; D may be TRBD1 (6 bases). The V end was cut by 5 bases, the J end by 0 bases, with 11 bases between. Germline-derived CDR1 and CDR2 are MNHEY and SMNVEV (reference sequence). The CDR3 is made up of 14 amino acids.